This T cell receptor beta chain was sequenced during a study of control samples from healthy donors and cancer patients. Assay used: immunoSEQ multiplex PCR; TCRdb lists only in-frame clones, some missing. The data show about 180,000 clones, with about nine tenths seen just once and just over 2% held by the top ten. This CDR3 has 15 amino acids. Losses at the gene ends were 0 bases for V and 8 bases for J; bases not matched to a gene: 6. Germline V gives CDR1 WSHSY, CDR2 SAAADI. The sample comprised blood. The clonotype originates from a middle-aged woman in good health. The chain uses TRBV10-2 and TRBJ1-4, with 7 bases matching TRBD1. The CDR3 bases are TGCGCCAGCAGTGAGTCGAAGGGGGCGAGAGAAAAACTGTTTTTT. Protein product: CASSESKGAREKLFF.